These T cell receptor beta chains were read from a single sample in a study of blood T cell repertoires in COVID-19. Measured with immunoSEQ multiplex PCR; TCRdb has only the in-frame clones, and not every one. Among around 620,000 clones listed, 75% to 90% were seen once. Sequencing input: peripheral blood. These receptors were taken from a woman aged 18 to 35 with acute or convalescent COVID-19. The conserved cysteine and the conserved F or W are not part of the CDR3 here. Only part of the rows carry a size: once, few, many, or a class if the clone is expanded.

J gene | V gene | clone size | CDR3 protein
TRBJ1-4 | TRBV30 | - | AWAGGTNEKLF
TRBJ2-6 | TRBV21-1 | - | ASEQIETSQTGANVLT
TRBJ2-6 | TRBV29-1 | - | SVAGTEDSGANVLT
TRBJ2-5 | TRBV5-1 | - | ASSRLVGGYQETQY
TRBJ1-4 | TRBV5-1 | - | ASSPARQGEREKLF
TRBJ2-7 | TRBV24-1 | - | ATSDRGTGDYEQY
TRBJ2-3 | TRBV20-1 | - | SATGTDTQY
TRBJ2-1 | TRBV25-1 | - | ASRVSSEQF
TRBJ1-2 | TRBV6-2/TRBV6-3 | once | ASSFTGFDYGYT
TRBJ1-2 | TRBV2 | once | ASSEFLQYYGYT
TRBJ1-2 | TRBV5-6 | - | ASSLRTVYT
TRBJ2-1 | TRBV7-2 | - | ASSLDGSSYNEQF
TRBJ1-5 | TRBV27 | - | ASRGTGGSQPQH
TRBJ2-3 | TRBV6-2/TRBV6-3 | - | ASSYEAGGRISTDTQY
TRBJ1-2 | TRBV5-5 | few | ASSHGVGTAYGYT
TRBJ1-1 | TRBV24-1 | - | ATSVRGNTEAF
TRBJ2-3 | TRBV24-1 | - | ATSDLSGKGGSGTDTQY
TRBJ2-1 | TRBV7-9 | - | ASSYPSAGLDNEQF
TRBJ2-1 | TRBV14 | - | ASSQEGTGHEQF
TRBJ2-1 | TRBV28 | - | ASSGRVHSGGTYNEQF
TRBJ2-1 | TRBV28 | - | ASSTRTGAYNEQF
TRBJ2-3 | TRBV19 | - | ASSPPFSGGHTDTQY
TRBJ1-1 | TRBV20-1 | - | SASTGAEAF
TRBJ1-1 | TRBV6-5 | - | ASKKYRVDTEAF
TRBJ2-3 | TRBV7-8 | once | ASSPRDSGGDTQY
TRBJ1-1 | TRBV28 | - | ASSGQGLSFFGAF
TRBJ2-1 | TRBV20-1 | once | SASLNEQF
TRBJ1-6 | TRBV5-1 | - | ASSLTGQRNSPLH
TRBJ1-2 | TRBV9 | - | ASSGPRTGWLGGYT
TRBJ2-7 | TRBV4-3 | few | ASSPQLDRASPYEQY
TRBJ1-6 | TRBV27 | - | ASKRTPSSPLH
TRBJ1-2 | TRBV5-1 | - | ASSLQGVNYGYT
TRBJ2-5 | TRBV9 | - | ATVGQGFMETQY
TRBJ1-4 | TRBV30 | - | AWGIGVGEKLF
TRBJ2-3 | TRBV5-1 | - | ASMSSGSTDTQY
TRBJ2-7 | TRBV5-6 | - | ASSFRGQSYEQY
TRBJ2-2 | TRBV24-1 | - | ATSDFKGVSGELF